Listed below are T cell receptor beta chains from one sample, sequenced in a study of blood T cell repertoires in COVID-19. TCRdb's copy holds only in-frame clones and misses some; the assay was immunoSEQ multiplex PCR. The repertoire holds about 95,000 clones, with roughly 86% as singletons. The sequenced material came from peripheral blood. These TCRs come from a human donor in a cohort sampled during active COVID-19. The CDR3 runs from the conserved cysteine through the conserved F or W. The order of the fields is CDR3 protein, CDR3 DNA, D gene, clone size, V gene, J gene. A D gene is named only where the DNA matches it firmly. Clone size, where shown, is once, few, many, or a class for clones that have expanded.

cdr3_aa: CASSIGRGSHQPQHF
cdr3_nt: TGTGCCAGTAGTATAGGCCGCGGTTCACATCAGCCCCAGCATTTT
d_call: -
clone_size: -
v_call: TRBV19
j_call: TRBJ1-5

cdr3_aa: CATREREAGQPQHF
cdr3_nt: TGTGCCACCAGAGAGAGGGAGGCCGGTCAGCCCCAGCATTTT
d_call: -
clone_size: -
v_call: TRBV15
j_call: TRBJ1-5

cdr3_aa: CASANRGQGYGYTF
cdr3_nt: TGTGCCAGCGCCAACAGGGGGCAAGGCTATGGCTACACCTTC
d_call: TRBD1
clone_size: -
v_call: TRBV6-6
j_call: TRBJ1-2

cdr3_aa: CASSPMGLEGDEQYF
cdr3_nt: TGTGCCAGCAGCCCGATGGGACTAGAGGGCGACGAGCAGTACTTC
d_call: TRBD2
clone_size: -
v_call: TRBV3-1/TRBV3-2
j_call: TRBJ2-7

cdr3_aa: CASSSDRNTGELFF
cdr3_nt: TGTGCCAGCTCATCGGACAGGAACACCGGGGAGCTGTTTTTT
d_call: -
clone_size: -
v_call: TRBV6-5
j_call: TRBJ2-2

cdr3_aa: CASSSTGLGNSPLHF
cdr3_nt: TGTGCCAGCAGCTCTACAGGGCTAGGGAATTCACCCCTCCACTTT
d_call: -
clone_size: -
v_call: TRBV5-6
j_call: TRBJ1-6

cdr3_aa: CASSLEGDTHQPQHF
cdr3_nt: TGCGCCAGCAGCTTGGAGGGGGACACCCATCAGCCCCAGCATTTT
d_call: -
clone_size: -
v_call: TRBV5-1
j_call: TRBJ1-5

cdr3_aa: CAWSRAFNEKLFF
cdr3_nt: TGTGCCTGGAGTCGAGCTTTTAATGAAAAACTGTTTTTT
d_call: -
clone_size: -
v_call: TRBV30
j_call: TRBJ1-4

cdr3_aa: CASSPGRQGGYTF
cdr3_nt: TGTGCCAGCAGTCCCGGGAGACAGGGGGGATACACCTTC
d_call: TRBD1
clone_size: -
v_call: TRBV12-3/TRBV12-4
j_call: TRBJ1-2

cdr3_aa: CASSQGGTPYEQYF
cdr3_nt: TGTGCCAGCAGCCAAGGAGGGACTCCATACGAGCAGTACTTC
d_call: -
clone_size: -
v_call: TRBV3-1/TRBV3-2
j_call: TRBJ2-7

cdr3_aa: CASNTGIVGYGYTF
cdr3_nt: TGTGCCAGCAATACAGGGATTGTTGGCTATGGCTACACCTTC
d_call: -
clone_size: -
v_call: TRBV2
j_call: TRBJ1-2

cdr3_aa: CAISETAGEVQETQYF
cdr3_nt: TGTGCCATCAGTGAGACAGCGGGGGAAGTTCAAGAGACCCAGTACTTC
d_call: TRBD2
clone_size: -
v_call: TRBV10-3
j_call: TRBJ2-5

cdr3_aa: CASSLDQGAHREKLFF
cdr3_nt: TGTGCCAGCAGCCTAGACCAGGGGGCGCATCGTGAAAAACTGTTTTTT
d_call: TRBD1
clone_size: -
v_call: TRBV28
j_call: TRBJ1-4

cdr3_aa: CSVGPLFGPEAFF
cdr3_nt: TGCAGCGTTGGGCCCCTCTTTGGTCCTGAAGCTTTCTTT
d_call: -
clone_size: -
v_call: TRBV29-1
j_call: TRBJ1-1

cdr3_aa: CASRGQNLNQPQHF
cdr3_nt: TGTGCCAGTAGGGGACAGAATCTTAATCAGCCCCAGCATTTT
d_call: TRBD1
clone_size: -
v_call: TRBV19
j_call: TRBJ1-5

cdr3_aa: CASRARGGTGGVEQYF
cdr3_nt: TGTGCTAGCAGAGCCCGGGGCGGGACAGGGGGCGTCGAGCAGTACTTC
d_call: TRBD1
clone_size: -
v_call: TRBV7-7
j_call: TRBJ2-7

cdr3_aa: CAWSGRAGARDTQYF
cdr3_nt: TGTGCCTGGTCGGGTCGCGCCGGTGCCCGGGATACGCAGTATTTT
d_call: -
clone_size: -
v_call: TRBV30
j_call: TRBJ2-3

cdr3_aa: CASSPTGQGTEKLFF
cdr3_nt: TGTGCCAGCAGCCCCACGGGACAGGGGACGGAAAAACTGTTTTTT
d_call: TRBD1
clone_size: -
v_call: TRBV5-5
j_call: TRBJ1-4

cdr3_aa: CASSLEAVTEAFF
cdr3_nt: TGTGCCAGCAGCTTAGAGGCGGTCACTGAAGCTTTCTTT
d_call: -
clone_size: -
v_call: TRBV7-9
j_call: TRBJ1-1

cdr3_aa: CASSPVGGRYQETQYF
cdr3_nt: TGCGCCAGCAGCCCGGTAGGCGGGCGGTACCAAGAGACCCAGTACTTC
d_call: -
clone_size: -
v_call: TRBV5-1
j_call: TRBJ2-5

cdr3_aa: CASSPGGGPTDTQYF
cdr3_nt: TGTGCCAGCAGCCCCGGTGGTGGGCCCACAGATACGCAGTATTTT
d_call: -
clone_size: -
v_call: TRBV7-3
j_call: TRBJ2-3

cdr3_aa: CACPQGPGYTF
cdr3_nt: TGTGCCTGTCCCCAGGGGCCTGGCTACACCTTC
d_call: -
clone_size: -
v_call: TRBV30
j_call: TRBJ1-2

cdr3_aa: CASSDSGGASETQYF
cdr3_nt: TGTGCCAGCAGCGATAGCGGGGGGGCGAGTGAGACCCAGTACTTC
d_call: TRBD2
clone_size: -
v_call: TRBV28
j_call: TRBJ2-5

cdr3_aa: CASSEYRNEKLFF
cdr3_nt: TGTGCCAGCAGTGAATACAGAAATGAAAAACTGTTTTTT
d_call: -
clone_size: -
v_call: TRBV2
j_call: TRBJ1-4

cdr3_aa: CASSYVAGAGYTF
cdr3_nt: TGTGCCAGCAGTTACGTCGCTGGGGCTGGCTACACCTTC
d_call: -
clone_size: -
v_call: TRBV6-5
j_call: TRBJ1-2

cdr3_aa: CASSLTLGAGRSRYEQYF
cdr3_nt: TGTGCCAGCAGCTTGACCTTGGGGGCGGGTCGATCCCGCTACGAGCAGTACTTC
d_call: -
clone_size: -
v_call: TRBV11-2
j_call: TRBJ2-7

cdr3_aa: CATALSTDTQYF
cdr3_nt: TGTGCCACTGCACTCTCCACAGATACGCAGTATTTT
d_call: -
clone_size: -
v_call: TRBV10-3
j_call: TRBJ2-3

cdr3_aa: CASSLEEGYNEQFF
cdr3_nt: TGTGCCAGCAGCTTAGAGGAGGGCTACAATGAGCAGTTCTTC
d_call: -
clone_size: -
v_call: TRBV11-2
j_call: TRBJ2-1

cdr3_aa: CASSQAGDNGRYGYTF
cdr3_nt: TGTGCCAGCAGCCAAGCCGGGGACAATGGGCGGTATGGCTACACCTTC
d_call: -
clone_size: few
v_call: TRBV3-1/TRBV3-2
j_call: TRBJ1-2

cdr3_aa: CASSDRSFGPQHF
cdr3_nt: TGTGCCAGCAGTGATCGGTCCTTTGGGCCCCAGCATTTT
d_call: -
clone_size: once
v_call: TRBV6-1
j_call: TRBJ1-5

cdr3_aa: CASSPPITGQYNEQFF
cdr3_nt: TGTGCCAGCTCACCACCTATCACGGGACAATACAATGAGCAGTTCTTC
d_call: -
clone_size: -
v_call: TRBV18
j_call: TRBJ2-1

cdr3_aa: CASSLGQGVSINGYTF
cdr3_nt: TGTGCCAGCAGCTTAGGGCAGGGGGTATCCATCAATGGCTACACCTTC
d_call: TRBD1
clone_size: -
v_call: TRBV11-3
j_call: TRBJ1-2

cdr3_aa: CASSVGHFNEQFF
cdr3_nt: TGTGCCAGCAGCGTAGGTCACTTCAATGAGCAGTTCTTC
d_call: -
clone_size: -
v_call: TRBV9
j_call: TRBJ2-1

cdr3_aa: CASKRGAYEQYF
cdr3_nt: TGTGCCTCCAAGCGGGGGGCCTACGAGCAGTACTTC
d_call: TRBD2
clone_size: -
v_call: TRBV25-1
j_call: TRBJ2-7

cdr3_aa: CASSFRGGAYNEQFF
cdr3_nt: TGTGCCAGCAGTTTCCGCGGGGGGGCCTACAATGAGCAGTTCTTC
d_call: TRBD2
clone_size: -
v_call: TRBV27
j_call: TRBJ2-1

cdr3_aa: CASGTGASPLHF
cdr3_nt: TGTGCCAGCGGGACAGGGGCTTCACCCCTCCACTTT
d_call: TRBD1
clone_size: -
v_call: TRBV28
j_call: TRBJ1-6

cdr3_aa: CASSVSQGGTDTQYF
cdr3_nt: TGTGCCAGCAGCGTATCCCAGGGGGGCACAGATACGCAGTATTTT
d_call: TRBD1
clone_size: -
v_call: TRBV9
j_call: TRBJ2-3

cdr3_aa: CASSLSGGVYEQYF
cdr3_nt: TGTGCCAGCAGCTTGTCAGGGGGCGTCTACGAGCAGTACTTC
d_call: TRBD1
clone_size: -
v_call: TRBV5-4
j_call: TRBJ2-7

cdr3_aa: CASSLDGLQTFF
cdr3_nt: TGTGCCAGCAGCTTAGACGGACTACAAACTTTCTTT
d_call: -
clone_size: -
v_call: TRBV11-3
j_call: TRBJ1-1

cdr3_aa: CASSQPGARGQHYGYTF
cdr3_nt: TGCGCCAGCAGTCAACCCGGAGCTAGGGGACAGCACTATGGCTACACCTTC
d_call: TRBD1
clone_size: few
v_call: TRBV23-1
j_call: TRBJ1-2

cdr3_aa: CASNLNGGTSVHYGYTF
cdr3_nt: TGTGCCAGCAACCTAAATGGGGGGACCTCGGTTCACTATGGCTACACCTTC
d_call: -
clone_size: -
v_call: TRBV5-4
j_call: TRBJ1-2

cdr3_aa: CASSIGAGGSYGYTF
cdr3_nt: TGTGCCAGTAGTATAGGGGCAGGGGGGAGCTATGGCTACACCTTC
d_call: TRBD1
clone_size: -
v_call: TRBV19
j_call: TRBJ1-2

cdr3_aa: CASSRTGMNTEAFF
cdr3_nt: TGTGCCAGCTCACGGACGGGAATGAACACTGAAGCTTTCTTT
d_call: -
clone_size: -
v_call: TRBV18
j_call: TRBJ1-1

cdr3_aa: CASSQTQGGGEFF
cdr3_nt: TGCGCCAGCAGCCAGACTCAGGGCGGGGGGGAGTTCTTC
d_call: TRBD2
clone_size: -
v_call: TRBV4-1
j_call: TRBJ2-1

cdr3_aa: CASSFLEGINQPQHF
cdr3_nt: TGTGCCAGCAGTTTTTTGGAGGGAATCAATCAGCCCCAGCATTTT
d_call: -
clone_size: -
v_call: TRBV28
j_call: TRBJ1-5

cdr3_aa: CASSPGQLLSGNTIYF
cdr3_nt: TGCGCCAGCAGCCCGGGACAGCTGCTCTCTGGAAACACCATATATTTT
d_call: TRBD1
clone_size: -
v_call: TRBV5-1
j_call: TRBJ1-3

cdr3_aa: CASSFQGGEAFF
cdr3_nt: TGTGCCAGCAGTTTTCAGGGGGGTGAAGCTTTCTTT
d_call: TRBD1
clone_size: -
v_call: TRBV12-3/TRBV12-4
j_call: TRBJ1-1

cdr3_aa: CASSVGRSSYEQYF
cdr3_nt: TGTGCCAGCAGTGTAGGCAGGTCGAGCTACGAGCAGTACTTC
d_call: -
clone_size: few
v_call: TRBV2
j_call: TRBJ2-7

cdr3_aa: CAWRGTSGGYQYF
cdr3_nt: TGTGCCTGGAGGGGGACTAGCGGGGGTTATCAGTATTTT
d_call: TRBD2
clone_size: once
v_call: TRBV30
j_call: TRBJ2-3

cdr3_aa: CACKTHAAGNTEAFF
cdr3_nt: TGTGCCTGTAAGACCCATGCAGCAGGGAACACTGAAGCTTTCTTT
d_call: -
clone_size: -
v_call: TRBV30
j_call: TRBJ1-1

cdr3_aa: CAGRAPGTDTQYF
cdr3_nt: TGTGCCGGGCGGGCGCCGGGCACAGATACGCAGTATTTT
d_call: -
clone_size: -
v_call: TRBV30
j_call: TRBJ2-3

cdr3_aa: CATQPAREVHEQYF
cdr3_nt: TGTGCCACTCAGCCGGCAAGGGAGGTCCACGAGCAGTACTTC
d_call: -
clone_size: -
v_call: TRBV15
j_call: TRBJ2-7

cdr3_aa: CASSSGGAGYGYTF
cdr3_nt: TGCGCCAGCAGCTCAGGGGGCGCGGGCTATGGCTACACCTTC
d_call: TRBD1
clone_size: -
v_call: TRBV5-1
j_call: TRBJ1-2

cdr3_aa: CASSLLGQVSYEQYF
cdr3_nt: TGCGCCAGCAGCTTGCTGGGACAGGTCTCCTACGAGCAGTACTTC
d_call: TRBD1
clone_size: -
v_call: TRBV5-1
j_call: TRBJ2-7

cdr3_aa: CASSQDRDNEKLFF
cdr3_nt: TGCGCCAGCAGCCAAGATCGGGACAACGAAAAACTGTTTTTT
d_call: -
clone_size: -
v_call: TRBV4-1
j_call: TRBJ1-4

cdr3_aa: CASSVGQGTANQPQHF
cdr3_nt: TGTGCCAGCAGTGTAGGGCAGGGAACGGCCAATCAGCCCCAGCATTTT
d_call: -
clone_size: -
v_call: TRBV6-1
j_call: TRBJ1-5

cdr3_aa: CASSTRQGLTQYF
cdr3_nt: TGTGCCAGCAGCACCCGACAGGGGTTGACCCAGTACTTC
d_call: TRBD1
clone_size: -
v_call: TRBV11-2
j_call: TRBJ2-5

cdr3_aa: CASSLARRDYGYTF
cdr3_nt: TGTGCCAGCAGCTTAGCTCGACGGGACTATGGCTACACCTTC
d_call: -
clone_size: -
v_call: TRBV11-2
j_call: TRBJ1-2

cdr3_aa: CASSATGGSLEAFF
cdr3_nt: TGCGCCAGCAGCGCAACAGGGGGTAGCCTTGAAGCTTTCTTT
d_call: TRBD1
clone_size: few
v_call: TRBV5-1
j_call: TRBJ1-1

cdr3_aa: CATSPTSWGSGGTRRFF
cdr3_nt: TGTGCCACCAGCCCGACTTCCTGGGGTAGCGGGGGGACAAGGCGGTTCTTC
d_call: TRBD2
clone_size: -
v_call: TRBV15
j_call: TRBJ2-1